This T cell receptor (beta chain) was recorded in a study of beta chain features in type 1 diabetes. Across the whole study: Across the samples, 100 million to 130 million sorted cells were examined in total.

In this sample, this clone turned up a few times. The antigen is not known. Every bit of the isolated RNA underwent reverse transcription, so sequencing read expressed TCRB transcripts. Approximately 3.5 million reads per sample on average were obtained from naive, central memory and regulatory T cell samples. Using immunoSEQ multiplex PCR, the repertoire was profiled, and TCRdb retains in-frame clones only, with some absent. The data show 900,000 or so clones, 15% to 20% seen once. Study-wide points: For Type 1 diabetes patients, all four CD4+ subsets carried TCRB CDR3s that were moderately but significantly shorter. Lower insertion and higher deletion counts appeared at VDJ junctions in type 1 diabetes patients.

Germline V gene lookup returns CDR1 LGHNA and CDR2 YNFKEQ. With 0 bases clipped from V and 10 bases from J, the junction kept 5 bases outside the gene matches. The CDR3 consists of 13 residues. This clonotype originated in a woman aged 18 to 35 in good health. The chain joins TRBV4-2 to TRBJ2-5, with 7 bases that match TRBD2. Sample: naive CD4+ T cells from blood. The CDR3 sequence: CASSQEGRGDQYF. For the CDR3, the DNA is TGTGCCAGCAGCCAAGAAGGACGGGGGGACCAGTACTTC.